This entry features one TCR beta chain sequence. CDR3 length equals 13 residues. With 8 bases clipped from V and 0 bases from J, the junction kept 4 bases outside the gene matches. Random hexamers were used to reverse transcribe about 0.45 to 1 ug of RNA. It was immunoSEQ multiplex PCR that amplified TCR beta CDR3 across 54 Vbeta and 13 Jbeta. A single record per CDR3 protein comes from TCRdb applying MiXCR to the immunoSEQ multiplex PCR reads. The sample consists of roughly 140,000 distinct CDR3 sequences, around 95% of them appearing once. The authors carried out high-throughput sequencing of TCR beta. They applied it to CD8+ and CD4+ T cells obtained from blood. The multiple sclerosis control group consisted of treatment-naive patients whose relapsing-remitting disease, which was either stable or active, fulfilled revised McDonald criteria. TEMRA cells were FACS-enriched, with CD8+ and CD4+ T cells isolated negatively.

The data stem from a study of CD8 T cells in Susac syndrome. J is TRBJ2-7 and V is TRBV12-3 or TRBV12-4, with 7 bases fitting TRBD2. The sample taken for sequencing was CD8+ T cells from PBMCs. The source is a human donor with multiple sclerosis. The CDR3 sequence is CASGRDYSYEQYF. DNA of the CDR3: TGTGCCAGCGGAAGGGACTACTCCTACGAGCAGTACTTC.